This T cell receptor (beta chain) was sequenced in a study of blood T cell repertoires in COVID-19. Across the whole study: Nucleic acid was either cDNA or gDNA, and it came from T cells, B-cell-depleted T cells, or PBMCs.

This CDR3 spans 12 amino acids. From germline, CDR1 is SGHNT and CDR2 YENEEA. J was trimmed by 13 bases and V by 2 bases; bases with no gene match: 5. Individuals drawn from around 25 US areas were about 18 to 95 years old. Donors of Cohort 3 who recovered were those that had two negative PCRs, clearance, or symptom resolution. In the original processing: Quantification of nucleated cells was approximated via reference gene primer amplification. The assay was immunoSEQ multiplex PCR, and TCRdb's table has in-frame clones only and misses some. For V, J and clone size, that table is used; D and trimming come from the DNA. The repertoire holds some 200,000 clones, about 85% seen once, with about 2.6% in the top ten.

Sequencing used PBMCs or T cells enriched from blood (not recorded which). The chain employs TRBV11-3 and TRBJ2-1; 7 positions match TRBD1. The sequence derives from a woman under 40 who had recovered from COVID-19. The CDR3 DNA sequence: TGTGCCAGCAGCTTAAGGGGACAGTACCAGTTCTTC. Amino acids: CASSLRGQYQFF.